This is a list of T cell receptor beta chains from one sample in a study of blood T cells in healthy people across ages. Each CDR3 protein is one row after TCRdb ran MiXCR on the 5' RACE reads. This table has around 1,100,000 distinct CDR3 sequences, around two fifths appearing once. The sequenced material came from blood. The receptors derive from a man between 18 and 35 years old in good health. The CDR3 runs from the conserved cysteine through the conserved F or W. Fields, in order: D gene, V gene, J gene, clone size, CDR3 DNA, CDR3 protein. D genes are given only for firm matches. Clone size appears in some rows only: once, few, many, or a class for an expanded clone.

>NA|TRBV9|TRBJ2-2|NA
TGTGCCAGCAGCGTAGTTGGAGGGCTGGGCACCGGGGAGCTGTTTTTT
CASSVVGGLGTGELFF
>TRBD1|TRBV2|TRBJ2-1|NA
TGTGCCAGCAGTCGGACAGGGAAGGGCGAGCAGTTCTTC
CASSRTGKGEQFF
>NA|TRBV29-1|TRBJ2-7|many
TGCAGCGTTAGAGACGGCCGGAGCTACGAGCAGTACTTC
CSVRDGRSYEQYF
>TRBD1|TRBV20-1|TRBJ2-3|NA
TGCAGTGCTAGAGATCCCGCGGACAGGGGGGGTACAGATACGCAGTATTTT
CSARDPADRGGTDTQYF
>NA|TRBV6-6|TRBJ1-1|few
TGTGCCAGCAGCCAACACCTGGGATCGGAAGCTTTCTTT
CASSQHLGSEAFF
>NA|TRBV12-3/TRBV12-4|TRBJ2-3|NA
TGTGCCATCGAACCAAGCGTGCTGGGGTCGAACACAGATACGCAGTATTTT
CAIEPSVLGSNTDTQYF
>TRBD1|TRBV5-1|TRBJ1-5|NA
TGCGCCAGCAGCTTGGAAGGGACAGATAATCAGCCCCAGCATTTT
CASSLEGTDNQPQHF
>TRBD2|TRBV7-2|TRBJ2-7|NA
TGTGCCAGCAGTTCGGGGGGTAATACCTACGAGCAGTACTTC
CASSSGGNTYEQYF
>NA|TRBV4-1|TRBJ2-2|NA
TGCGCCAGCAGCCAAGATCGAGGCAGCACCGGGGAGCTGTTTTTT
CASSQDRGSTGELFF
>NA|TRBV7-3|TRBJ2-1|few
TGTGCCAGCAGCTTAACCCCCTCTGCGGTTAATGAGCAGTTCTTC
CASSLTPSAVNEQFF
>NA|TRBV6-5|TRBJ1-1|NA
TGTGCCAGCAGCGAACGGGGTTTACAGAACACTGAAGCTTTCTTT
CASSERGLQNTEAFF
>NA|TRBV9|TRBJ1-1|NA
TGTGCCAGCAGCCCTAATCTGAGTAGCACTGAAGCTTTCTTT
CASSPNLSSTEAFF
>NA|TRBV15|TRBJ2-3|NA
TGTGCCACGCGGCAGGCCGATGTCACAGATACGCAGTATTTT
CATRQADVTDTQYF
>NA|TRBV12-3/TRBV12-4|TRBJ2-1|NA
TGTGCCAGCAGCCCTGGGGGCAGGAGCTCCTACAATGAGCAGTTCTTC
CASSPGGRSSYNEQFF
>NA|TRBV9|TRBJ1-6|NA
TGTGCCGGCAGCGCCGAACCCGACAGGTGGAGCTCCTATAATTCACCCCTCCACTTT
CAGSAEPDRWSSYNSPLHF
>NA|TRBV27|TRBJ1-4|NA
TGTGCCAGCAGTTTATTCCCCTCACAGGAGCCAAATGAAAAACTGTTTTTT
CASSLFPSQEPNEKLFF
>NA|TRBV3-1|TRBJ1-2|NA
TGTGCCAGCAGCCCCATGTCAGGGCCCGGCTACACCTTC
CASSPMSGPGYTF
>NA|TRBV20-1|TRBJ1-1|few
TGCAGTGCTAGATTCAGGGATCGCGACACTGAAGCTTTCTTT
CSARFRDRDTEAFF
>TRBD1|TRBV10-3|TRBJ2-1|many
TGTGCCATCAGTGAGAGGACAGGGTTCTACAATGAGCAGTTCTTC
CAISERTGFYNEQFF
>NA|TRBV18|TRBJ2-1|NA
TGTGCCAGCTCACCCCGACGGCCGACGGGCAATGAGCAGTTCTTC
CASSPRRPTGNEQFF
>NA|TRBV30|TRBJ1-5|once
TGTGCCTGGACAGACGACGTTAATAGCAATCAGCCCCAGCATTTT
CAWTDDVNSNQPQHF
>NA|TRBV20-1|TRBJ2-5|NA
TGCAGTGCCCCTTTGGTGGTCAACCAAGAGACCCAGTACTTC
CSAPLVVNQETQYF
>NA|TRBV4-3|TRBJ2-3|NA
TGCGCCAGCAGCCGAGGCGGGGCGACAGATACGCAGTATTTT
CASSRGGATDTQYF
>NA|TRBV24-1|TRBJ2-4|once
TGTGCCACCAGTGATGGTGAGACGGGCAAAAACATTCAGTACTTC
CATSDGETGKNIQYF
>NA|TRBV7-8|TRBJ2-1|NA
TGTGCCAGCAGCTTAGAATTAGTGGATGAGCAGTTCTTC
CASSLELVDEQFF
>NA|TRBV4-2|TRBJ2-6|NA
TGTGCCAGCAGCCAATTTACGGGTTTCTCTGGGGCCAACGTCCTGACTTTC
CASSQFTGFSGANVLTF
>NA|TRBV20-1|TRBJ2-3|NA
TGCAGTCAAAAGGGGAGAGGCACAGATACGCAGTATTTT
CSQKGRGTDTQYF
>NA|TRBV10-3|TRBJ1-2|few
TGTGCCATCATTCAATACAGGGCGTTCGACTATGGCTACACCTTC
CAIIQYRAFDYGYTF
>NA|TRBV9|TRBJ2-1|few
TGTGCCAGCAGCGTATTGGGGTTCAATGAGCAGTTCTTC
CASSVLGFNEQFF
>NA|TRBV12-5|TRBJ1-1|NA
TGTGCTACAGCTTTGGACACTGAAGCTTTCTTT
CATALDTEAFF
>NA|TRBV7-4|TRBJ2-7|many
TGTGCCAGCAGTTCCGGCCAGTTCTCCTACGAGCAGTACTTC
CASSSGQFSYEQYF
>TRBD2|TRBV20-1|TRBJ2-1|many
TGCAGTGCCGCTTTCTCCGGGACTAGCGGGGTCCGTGCCTCCTACAATGAGCAGTTCTTC
CSAAFSGTSGVRASYNEQFF
>NA|TRBV11-2|TRBJ2-1|few
TGTGCCAGCAGCTTAAAGGGGGTTTCCTACAATGAGCAGTTCTTC
CASSLKGVSYNEQFF
>NA|TRBV24-1|TRBJ2-2|NA
TGTGCCACCAGTGACCCCGGGGAGGTTACGAACACCGGGGAGCTGTTTTTT
CATSDPGEVTNTGELFF
>TRBD1|TRBV9|TRBJ2-1|few
TGTGCCAGCAGCGTAGGGGAACAGGGGCGGAATGAGCAGTTCTTC
CASSVGEQGRNEQFF
>NA|TRBV21-1|TRBJ2-5|NA
TGTGCCAGCAGCAAAGCGCCCGGGGAGACCCAGTACTTC
CASSKAPGETQYF
>NA|TRBV14|TRBJ1-2|NA
TGTGCCAGCAGCCAAGAAGGGTCAGGCTATGGCTACACCTTC
CASSQEGSGYGYTF
>NA|TRBV27|TRBJ2-5|NA
TGTGCCAGCAGTGTATCGAGGAACTGGCACCAGTACTTC
CASSVSRNWHQYF
>NA|TRBV12-3/TRBV12-4|TRBJ1-1|NA
TGTGCCAGCACTCCGGGACTGTCGAACACTGAAGCTTTCTTT
CASTPGLSNTEAFF
>NA|TRBV2|TRBJ2-5|NA
TGTGCCAGCGTACAACTCCAAGAGACCCAGTACTTC
CASVQLQETQYF
>TRBD1|TRBV9|TRBJ1-1|few
TGTGCCAGCAGCTCCTGGACAGGGTTGAACACTGAAGCTTTCTTT
CASSSWTGLNTEAFF
>NA|TRBV4-3|TRBJ1-4|few
TGCGCCAGCAGCCAAGATGTCGGAGACAAAGCAACTAATGAAAAACTGTTTTTT
CASSQDVGDKATNEKLFF
>NA|TRBV20-1|TRBJ1-1|NA
TGCAGTGCTAGAGATGGAGGGGGATTCACTGAAGCTTTCTTT
CSARDGGGFTEAFF
>NA|TRBV5-1|TRBJ1-5|NA
TGCGCCAGCAGCTCCCGGAACAGAGAGTATAGCAATCAGCCCCAGCATTTT
CASSSRNREYSNQPQHF
>NA|TRBV20-1|TRBJ2-1|NA
TGCAGTCCTTTAATTACCGGACGAGCTGATTCTAATGAGCAGTTCTTC
CSPLITGRADSNEQFF
>TRBD1|TRBV27|TRBJ1-1|few
TGTGCCAGCAGACGAAGACAGGGGCACGCTGAAGCTTTCTTT
CASRRRQGHAEAFF
>NA|TRBV6-6|TRBJ1-5|few
TGTGCCAGCAGTTACAGCGGGGGTGGTTTTCAGCCCCAGCATTTT
CASSYSGGGFQPQHF
>NA|TRBV10-3|TRBJ1-5|NA
TGTGCCATCAGTGAAAGACAGGATCACAATCAGCCCCAGCATTTT
CAISERQDHNQPQHF
>NA|TRBV6-6|TRBJ1-4|few
TGTGCCAGCAGTTACGGGGAAGAGGGGCCCTCCGGGGAAAAACTGTTTTTT
CASSYGEEGPSGEKLFF
>NA|TRBV20-1|TRBJ2-1|few
TGCAGTGCTAGAGATGCGGGGACTGAGCAGTTCTTC
CSARDAGTEQFF
>NA|TRBV6-5|TRBJ2-3|many
TGTGCCAGCAGTCGGCCCGAGGATACGCAGTATTTT
CASSRPEDTQYF
>NA|TRBV28|TRBJ2-5|few
TGTGCCAGCAGTTTCAGGCGTAAGGAGACCCAGTACTTC
CASSFRRKETQYF
>NA|TRBV4-3|TRBJ1-2|NA
TGCGCCAGCAGCCAAGATACAGGGACAACCTATGGCTACACCTTC
CASSQDTGTTYGYTF
>NA|TRBV7-2|TRBJ2-7|few
TGTGCCAGCAGCTTAATTCAGAGCGAGCAGTACTTC
CASSLIQSEQYF